This T cell receptor beta chain appears in the sequencing data of a study of T cells in Graves' hyperthyroidism and ophthalmopathy. Trimming took 4 bases from V and 0 from J, leaving 18 bases between them. CDR1 is ENHRY, CDR2 SYGVKD, per germline. The CDR3 runs to 17 residues. Broader study findings: In simple terms, a model built on 13 V-J features told ophthalmopathy apart from stable hyperthyroidism. Blood also held most thyroid clonotypes expanded beyond 0.001. Median prediction lead before ophthalmopathy onset was 6.5 months with the model.

Uncontrolled infection, other autoimmune disease, pregnancy and lactation each barred patients from inclusion. Template material for amplifying TCR beta CDR3 regions consisted of RNA transcripts. The HTBI set primed first-round TCR CDR3 RT-PCR. Each CDR3 protein gets one entry after TCRdb re-called the multiplex PCR reads with MiXCR. Among 500,000 to 600,000 distinct CDR3 sequences listed, around 50% were seen once. As regards this clonotype: Its target is not known.

The genes are TRBV10-3 and TRBJ1-2; possibly TRBD1 for D (6 bases). Material: peripheral blood or thyroid tissue (not recorded which). This sequence originates from an adult woman with Graves' disease, either hyperthyroidism or ophthalmopathy (not recorded which). Here the CDR3 reads CAISGGHSNRANYGYTF. CDR3 nucleotides: TGTGCCATCAGTGGGGGACATTCGAACAGAGCTAACTATGGCTACACCTTC.